These 8 T cell receptor beta chains were all obtained from the same sample, sequenced in a study of Ad26.COV2.S vaccination and SARS-CoV-2 variants. Clones were sequenced by immunoSEQ multiplex PCR, and TCRdb holds only the in-frame ones, with some missing. The data show 180,000 or so clones, around nine tenths seen once. Sequences were derived from peripheral blood, sampled after recovery from COVID-19. The origin of the receptors is a human donor who had recovered from COVID-19.

V and J are TRBV2 and TRBJ1-5; the D gene is possibly TRBD1 (5 bases). Trimming removed 7 bases at V and 6 bases at J, with 19 bases between. The CDR3 is 15 amino acids. Germline CDR1 is SNHLY and CDR2 is FYNNEI. CDR3 in amino acids: CASTEMGGTGQPQHF. As DNA, the CDR3 is TGTGCCAGCACCGAGATGGGGGGAACGGGTCAGCCCCAGCATTTT.

Written as DNA, the CDR3 is TGTGCCAGCAGCATCTGGGGGCGGGCGAACACCGGGGAGCTGTTTTTT. Its protein product is CASSIWGRANTGELFF. V and J are TRBV3-1 (or the pseudogene TRBV3-2) and TRBJ2-2; D is perhaps TRBD1 (6 bases). Germline V gene sequence: CDR1 LGHDT, CDR2 YNNKEL (reference sequence). CDR3 length: 16 amino acids. V was pared by 5 bases and J by 0 bases, with 13 bases between.

The chain links TRBV27 to TRBJ1-2; 9 bases map to TRBD1. The CDR3 is made up of 16 amino acids. The V and J ends lost 3 bases and 4 bases, in that order; junction bases with no gene match: 9. CDR1 and CDR2 from the germline V gene are MNHEY and SMNVEV (reference sequence). The chain's CDR3 is CASSFSQDRGSYGYTF. The CDR3 coding sequence is TGTGCCAGCAGTTTTTCCCAGGACAGGGGTTCCTATGGCTACACCTTC.

The chain has TRBV18 and TRBJ1-4, with TRBD1 matching 10 bases. This CDR3 has 17 amino acids. V lost 3 bases, J lost 0 bases, and 4 bases stayed unmatched. CDR1 and CDR2 from the germline V gene are KGHSH and LQKENI. Here the CDR3 reads CASSPGTGAATNEKLFF. Written as DNA, the CDR3 is TGTGCCAGCTCACCCGGGACAGGGGCTGCAACTAATGAAAAACTGTTTTTT.

J is TRBJ2-1 and V is TRBV2, with 8 positions matching TRBD2. With 3 bases clipped from V and 6 bases from J, the junction kept 7 bases outside the gene matches. Germline loops: CDR1 SNHLY, CDR2 FYNNEI. This CDR3 is built from 15 residues. For the CDR3, the DNA is TGTGCCAGCAGTGATCCCAGCGGGGGCGCCAATGAGCAGTTCTTC. Translating it yields CASSDPSGGANEQFF.

The gene calls are TRBV5-4 and TRBJ2-1; 10 bases line up with TRBD2. The length of the CDR3 is 14 residues. The V gene end was trimmed by 4 bases and the J gene end by 7 bases; junction bases not matched to a gene: 5. CDR1 is SGHNT, CDR2 YYREEE, per germline (reference sequence). The chain's CDR3 is CASSRTSGDNEQFF. The CDR3 coding sequence is TGTGCCAGCAGCCGGACTAGCGGTGATAATGAGCAGTTCTTC.

V is TRBV9 and J is TRBJ1-1; D unclear. The V end was cut by 0 bases, the J end by 5 bases, with 8 bases between. CDR3 length equals 13 residues. CDR1 and CDR2 from the germline V gene are SGDLS and YYNGEE. The CDR3 nucleotides read TGTGCCAGCAGCGTAGACGTAATAACTGAAGCTTTCTTT. The encoded protein is CASSVDVITEAFF.

The chain links TRBV14 to TRBJ2-2; the D gene is possibly TRBD1 (5 bases). The CDR3 totals 14 residues. The V end lost 1 base, the J end lost 7 bases, and 10 bases lay between the germline ends. Germline V gene sequence: CDR1 SGHDN, CDR2 FVKESK. DNA of the CDR3: TGTGCCAGCAGCCAAGCAGGGTACGTCGGGGAGCTGTTTTTT. Translation: CASSQAGYVGELFF.